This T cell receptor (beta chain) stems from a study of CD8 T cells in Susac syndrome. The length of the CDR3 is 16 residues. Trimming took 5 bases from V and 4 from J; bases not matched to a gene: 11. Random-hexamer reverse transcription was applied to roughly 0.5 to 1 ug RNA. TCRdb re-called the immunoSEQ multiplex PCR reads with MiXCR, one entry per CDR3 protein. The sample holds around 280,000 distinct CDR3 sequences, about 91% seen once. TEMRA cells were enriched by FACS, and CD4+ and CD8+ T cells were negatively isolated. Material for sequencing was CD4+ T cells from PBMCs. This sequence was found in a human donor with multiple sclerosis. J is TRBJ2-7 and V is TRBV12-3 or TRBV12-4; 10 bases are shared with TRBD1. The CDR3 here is CASSLNPGQGTYEQYF. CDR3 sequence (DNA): TGTGCCAGCAGTCTAAACCCGGGACAGGGGACGTACGAGCAGTACTTC.